This T cell receptor beta chain was sequenced for a study of blood T cell repertoires in COVID-19. Study-wide background: Both acute and convalescent COVID-19 samples were obtained from the United States, Italy and Spain.

The participants were between roughly 18 and 89 years old and came from some 23 US areas. Clinical history reported by participants formed the basis on which cohorts were assigned. The count of this clone is one. The trim removed 4 bases at V and 2 bases at J, leaving 7 bases unmatched. This CDR3 is 16 amino acids long. Germline CDR1 and CDR2: MNHNS and SASEGT. Original methodology: Scientists estimated how many nucleated cells there were by amplifying reference gene primers. Profiled with immunoSEQ multiplex PCR; TCRdb holds only in-frame clones, not every one. That table supplies the V and J calls and clone size; D and trimming were determined from the DNA. The data show some 300,000 clones, roughly nine tenths seen once.

The source material was PBMCs or T cells enriched from blood (not recorded which). This clonotype was sampled from a woman between 40 and 50 years old who had recovered from COVID-19. The genes are TRBV6-1 and TRBJ1-4, with 7 bases matching TRBD1. Here the CDR3 reads CASSVRQGSTNEKLFF. For the CDR3, the DNA is TGTGCCAGCAGTGTCAGACAGGGATCGACTAATGAAAAACTGTTTTTT.